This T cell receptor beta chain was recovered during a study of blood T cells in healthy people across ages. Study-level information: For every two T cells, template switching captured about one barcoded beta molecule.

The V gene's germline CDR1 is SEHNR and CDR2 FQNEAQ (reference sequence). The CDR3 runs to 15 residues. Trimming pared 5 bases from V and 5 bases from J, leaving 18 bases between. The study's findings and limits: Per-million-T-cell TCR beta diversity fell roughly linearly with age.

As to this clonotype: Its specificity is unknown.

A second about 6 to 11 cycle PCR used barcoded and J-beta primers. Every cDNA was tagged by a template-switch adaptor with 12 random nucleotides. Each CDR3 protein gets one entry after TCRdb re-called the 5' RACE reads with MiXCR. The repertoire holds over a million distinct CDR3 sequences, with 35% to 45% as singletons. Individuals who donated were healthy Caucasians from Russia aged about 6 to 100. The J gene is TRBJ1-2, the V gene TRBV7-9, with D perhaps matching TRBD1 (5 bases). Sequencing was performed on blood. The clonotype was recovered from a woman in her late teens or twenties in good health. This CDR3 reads CASSPRDYTAYGYTF. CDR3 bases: TGTGCCAGCAGCCCCCGGGACTATACGGCGTATGGCTACACCTTC. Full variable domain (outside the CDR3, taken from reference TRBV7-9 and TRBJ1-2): DTGVSQNPRHKITKRGQNVTFRCDPISEHNRLYWYRQTLGQGPEFLTYFQNEAQLEKSRLLSDRFSAERPKGSFSTLEIQRTEQGDSAMYLCASSPRDYTAYGYTFGSGTRLTVV.